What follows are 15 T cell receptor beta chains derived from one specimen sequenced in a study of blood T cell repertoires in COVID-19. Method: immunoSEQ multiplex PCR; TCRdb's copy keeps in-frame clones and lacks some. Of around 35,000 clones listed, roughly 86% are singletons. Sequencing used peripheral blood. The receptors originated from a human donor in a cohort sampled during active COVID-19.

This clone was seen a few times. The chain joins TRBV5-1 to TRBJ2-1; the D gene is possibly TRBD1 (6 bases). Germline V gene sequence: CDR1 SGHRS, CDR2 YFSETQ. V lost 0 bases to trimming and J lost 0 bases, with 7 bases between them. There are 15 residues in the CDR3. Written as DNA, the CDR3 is TGCGCCAGCAGCTTGGAAGGGGGCTCCTACAATGAGCAGTTCTTC. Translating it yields CASSLEGGSYNEQFF.

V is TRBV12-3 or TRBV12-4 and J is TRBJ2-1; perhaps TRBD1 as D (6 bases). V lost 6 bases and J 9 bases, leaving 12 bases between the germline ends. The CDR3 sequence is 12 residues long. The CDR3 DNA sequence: TGTGCCAGCAGCACAGGGTTAGGTGAGCAGTTCTTC. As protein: CASSTGLGEQFF.

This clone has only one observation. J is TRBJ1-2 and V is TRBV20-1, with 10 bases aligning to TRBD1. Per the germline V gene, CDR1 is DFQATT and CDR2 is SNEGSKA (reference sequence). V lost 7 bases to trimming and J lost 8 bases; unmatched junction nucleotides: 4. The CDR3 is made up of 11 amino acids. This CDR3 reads CSVDRGHGYTF. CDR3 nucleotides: TGCAGTGTAGACAGGGGGCACGGCTACACCTTC.

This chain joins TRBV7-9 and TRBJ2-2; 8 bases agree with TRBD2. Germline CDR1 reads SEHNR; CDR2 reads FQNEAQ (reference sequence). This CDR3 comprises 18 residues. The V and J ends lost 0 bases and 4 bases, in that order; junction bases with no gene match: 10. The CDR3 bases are TGTGCCAGCAGCTTAGCCCCGGGACTAGGGAAGGGCACCGGGGAGCTGTTTTTT. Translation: CASSLAPGLGKGTGELFF. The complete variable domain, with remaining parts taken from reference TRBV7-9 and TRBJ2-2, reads DTGVSQNPRHKITKRGQNVTFRCDPISEHNRLYWYRQTLGQGPEFLTYFQNEAQLEKSRLLSDRFSAERPKGSFSTLEIQRTEQGDSAMYLCASSLAPGLGKGTGELFFGEGSRLTVL.

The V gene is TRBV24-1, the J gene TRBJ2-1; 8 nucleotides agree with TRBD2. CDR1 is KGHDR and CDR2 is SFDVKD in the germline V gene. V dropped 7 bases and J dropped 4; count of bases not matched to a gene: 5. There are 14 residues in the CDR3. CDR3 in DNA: TGTGCCACCAGCCCTAGCGGGCCTTACAATGAGCAGTTCTTC. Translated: CATSPSGPYNEQFF.

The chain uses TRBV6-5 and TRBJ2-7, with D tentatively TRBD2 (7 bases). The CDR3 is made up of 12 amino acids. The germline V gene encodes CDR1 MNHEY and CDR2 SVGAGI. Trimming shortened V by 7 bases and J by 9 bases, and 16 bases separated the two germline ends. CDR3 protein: CASTPERGGQYF. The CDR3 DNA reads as TGTGCCAGCACTCCCGAAAGGGGGGGGCAGTACTTC.

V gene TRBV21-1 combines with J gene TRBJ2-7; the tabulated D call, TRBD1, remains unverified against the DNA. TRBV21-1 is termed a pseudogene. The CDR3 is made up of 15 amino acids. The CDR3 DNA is TGTGCCAGCAGCAAAGGGAGGGGGCCCAACTACGAGCAGTACTTC. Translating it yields CASSKGRGPNYEQYF.

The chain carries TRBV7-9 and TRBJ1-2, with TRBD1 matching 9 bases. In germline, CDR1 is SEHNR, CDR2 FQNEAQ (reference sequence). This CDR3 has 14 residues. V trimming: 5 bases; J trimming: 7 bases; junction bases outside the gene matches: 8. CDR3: CASSPTGGYGGYTF. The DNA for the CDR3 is TGTGCCAGCAGCCCAACAGGGGGCTATGGTGGCTACACCTTC.

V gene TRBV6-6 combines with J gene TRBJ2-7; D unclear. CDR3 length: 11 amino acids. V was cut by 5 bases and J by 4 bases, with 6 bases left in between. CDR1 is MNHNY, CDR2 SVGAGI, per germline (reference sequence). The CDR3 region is CASSSVYEQYF. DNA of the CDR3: TGTGCCAGCAGTAGCGTTTACGAGCAGTACTTC.

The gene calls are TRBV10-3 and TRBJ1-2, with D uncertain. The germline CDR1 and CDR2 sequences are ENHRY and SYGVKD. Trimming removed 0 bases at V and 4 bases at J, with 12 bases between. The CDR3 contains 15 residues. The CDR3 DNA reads TGTGCCATCAGTGAGTCGGTATCTGGGCCCTATGGCTACACCTTC. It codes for CAISESVSGPYGYTF.

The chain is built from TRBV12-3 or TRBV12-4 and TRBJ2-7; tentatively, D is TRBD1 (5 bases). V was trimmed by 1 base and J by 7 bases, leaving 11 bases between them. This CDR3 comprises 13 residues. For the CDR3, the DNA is TGTGCCAGCAGTTTAGGACAGTCACGAGAGCAGTACTTC. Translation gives CASSLGQSREQYF.

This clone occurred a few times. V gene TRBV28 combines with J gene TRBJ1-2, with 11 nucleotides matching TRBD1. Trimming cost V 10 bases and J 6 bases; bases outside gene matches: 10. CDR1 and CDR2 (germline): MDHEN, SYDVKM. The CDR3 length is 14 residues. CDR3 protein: CAIFSGTGGNGYTF. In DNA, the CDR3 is TGTGCCATTTTCTCTGGGACAGGGGGAAATGGCTACACCTTC.

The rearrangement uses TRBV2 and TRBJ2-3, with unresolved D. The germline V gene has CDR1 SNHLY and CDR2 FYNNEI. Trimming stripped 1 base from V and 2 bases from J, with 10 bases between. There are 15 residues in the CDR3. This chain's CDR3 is CASSEGSWATDTQYF. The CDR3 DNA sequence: TGTGCCAGCAGTGAAGGTTCCTGGGCCACAGATACGCAGTATTTT.

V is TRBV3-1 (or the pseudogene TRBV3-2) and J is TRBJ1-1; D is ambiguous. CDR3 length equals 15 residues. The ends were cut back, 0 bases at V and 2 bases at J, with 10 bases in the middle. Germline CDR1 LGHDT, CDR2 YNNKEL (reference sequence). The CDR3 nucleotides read TGTGCCAGCAGCCAAGATCACTTTTTCAACACTGAAGCTTTCTTT. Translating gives CASSQDHFFNTEAFF.

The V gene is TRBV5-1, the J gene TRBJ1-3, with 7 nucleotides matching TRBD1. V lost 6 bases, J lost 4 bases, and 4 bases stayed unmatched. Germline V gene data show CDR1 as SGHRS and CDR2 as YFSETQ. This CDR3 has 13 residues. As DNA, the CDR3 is TGCGCCAGCAAAGAGGGGGCGGGAAACACCATATATTTT. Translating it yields CASKEGAGNTIYF.